This T cell receptor (beta chain) was profiled in a study of shared clonotypes between healthy human individuals. Study-level results: Only blood was sampled, and tissue TCR repertoires likely differ from blood ones.

Regarding this clone: The antigen is not known.

The repertoire was sequenced with immunoSEQ multiplex PCR; TCRdb's copy has only in-frame clones and lacks some. The sample shows 450,000 to 500,000 clones, roughly four fifths of them seen only once. Material for sequencing was PBMCs. This sequence originates from a woman aged 40-49 years in good health. Some clones in this sample may be carry-over from other donors' samples.

CDR3 region: CASIPGLGFYEQYF. The CDR3, as DNA: TGTGCCAGCATTCCGGGACTAGGCTTCTACGAGCAGTACTTC. The V call is TRBV6-1, the J call TRBJ2-7, with 8 bases that match TRBD2. Unmatched junction bases numbered 8, after V lost 7 bases and J lost 3 bases. CDR1 is MNHNS, CDR2 SASEGT, per germline. This CDR3 is 14 amino acids long.